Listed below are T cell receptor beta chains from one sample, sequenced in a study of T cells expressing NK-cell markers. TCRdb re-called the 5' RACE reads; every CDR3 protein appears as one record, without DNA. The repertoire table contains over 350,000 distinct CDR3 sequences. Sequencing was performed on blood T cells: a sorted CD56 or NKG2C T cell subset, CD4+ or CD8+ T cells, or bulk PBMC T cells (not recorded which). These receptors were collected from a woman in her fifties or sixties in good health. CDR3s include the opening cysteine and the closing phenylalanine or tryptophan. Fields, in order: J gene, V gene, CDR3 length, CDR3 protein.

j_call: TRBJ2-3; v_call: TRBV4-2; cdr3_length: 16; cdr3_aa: CASSQELAGGPDTQYF
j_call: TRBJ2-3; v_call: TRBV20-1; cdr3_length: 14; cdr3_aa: CSARAAGITDTQYF
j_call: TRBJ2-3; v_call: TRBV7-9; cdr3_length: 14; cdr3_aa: CASQSGGSTDTQYF
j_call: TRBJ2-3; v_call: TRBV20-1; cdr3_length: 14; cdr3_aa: CSARVPSGRDTQYF
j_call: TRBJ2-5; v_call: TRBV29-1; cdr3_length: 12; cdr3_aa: CSVAGTKETQYF
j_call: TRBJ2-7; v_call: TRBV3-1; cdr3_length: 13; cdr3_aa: CASTGDYSYEQYF
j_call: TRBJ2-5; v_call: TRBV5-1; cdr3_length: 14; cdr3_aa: CASIKGSGEETQYF
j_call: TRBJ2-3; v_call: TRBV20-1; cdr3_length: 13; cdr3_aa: CSARPGFTDTQYF
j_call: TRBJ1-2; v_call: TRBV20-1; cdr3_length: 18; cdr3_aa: CSARDMILTGPGGYGYTF
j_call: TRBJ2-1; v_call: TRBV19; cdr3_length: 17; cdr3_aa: CASSIRAAGTGADEQFF
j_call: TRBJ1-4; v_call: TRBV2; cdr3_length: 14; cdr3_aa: CASSADRGQEKLFF
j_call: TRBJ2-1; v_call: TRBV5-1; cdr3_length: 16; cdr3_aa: CASSLGLAGTYNEQFF
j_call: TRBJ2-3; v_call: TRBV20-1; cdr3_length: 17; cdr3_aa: CSARDIGGGPSTDTQYF
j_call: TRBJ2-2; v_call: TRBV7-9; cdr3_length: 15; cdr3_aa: CASSPRDGGTGELFF
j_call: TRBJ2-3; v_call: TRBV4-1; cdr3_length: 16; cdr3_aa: CASSQDRRGITDTQYF
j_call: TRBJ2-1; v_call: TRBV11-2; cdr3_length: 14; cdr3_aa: CASSLEGGPFEQFF
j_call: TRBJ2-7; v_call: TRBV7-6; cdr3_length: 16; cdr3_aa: CASSLAPSGRASEQYF
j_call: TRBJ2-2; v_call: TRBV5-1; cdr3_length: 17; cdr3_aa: CASGGTSGSYGSGELFF
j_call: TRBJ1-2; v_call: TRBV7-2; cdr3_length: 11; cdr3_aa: CAIQVNYGYTF
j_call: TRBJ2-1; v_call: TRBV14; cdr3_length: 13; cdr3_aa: CASSQGNPLAQFF
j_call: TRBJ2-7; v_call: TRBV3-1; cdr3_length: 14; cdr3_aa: CASSYRGVPVEQYF
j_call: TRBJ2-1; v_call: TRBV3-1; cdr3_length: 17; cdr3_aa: CASSQGLAGVGYNEQFF